Each of the 3 T cell receptor beta chains below was sequenced from the same sample in a study of cytomegalovirus exposure and HLA in healthy donors (dated by TCRdb to the late 2010s). The library came from the immunoSEQ multiplex PCR assay. The multiplex PCR relied on a mix of 60 forward primers for TCR Vbeta segments and 13 reverse primers for TCR Jbeta segments. Held by TCRdb, this immuneACCESS table contains in-frame sequences only and omits some clones. Under half of the omission traces to an unresolved V gene where checked; the cause of the rest is unknown. This sample is represented by over 150,000 clones; 80% of them were singletons. The ten largest make up 0.5% to 0.8% of the sample. The sequenced sample was PBMCs. These receptors were collected from a boy younger than 18 in good health and CMV-seronegative.

This clone was seen once. This rearrangement joins TRBV6-5 to TRBJ2-5; a weak D match, TRBD1 (6 bases). The CDR3 spans 14 residues. Germline V gene lookup returns CDR1 MNHEY and CDR2 SVGAGI. V shed 8 bases and J shed 11 bases, with 24 bases lying between them. CDR3 loop: CASGTQNRVSEQYF. CDR3 DNA: TGTGCCAGCGGGACCCAAAACAGGGTTTCGGAGCAGTACTTC.

The rearrangement joins TRBV10-3 to TRBJ2-2, with D tentatively TRBD2 (6 bases). Germline values: CDR1 ENHRY, CDR2 SYGVKD. This CDR3 comprises 13 residues. Trimming took off 5 bases at V and 4 bases at J, with 8 bases between the two ends. The CDR3 DNA reads as TGTGCCATCAGTCAGGGAGGCACCGGGGAGCTGTTTTTT. Encoded protein: CAISQGGTGELFF.

This chain uses TRBV19 with TRBJ2-1; TRBD2 matches 11 bases. CDR3 size: 19 residues. J was trimmed by 0 bases and V by 2 bases; bases with no gene match: 9. Germline V gives CDR1 LNHDA, CDR2 SQIVND (reference sequence). DNA of the CDR3: TGTGCCAGTAGTATACTAGCGGGAGGACTAGGGAGCTCCTACAATGAGCAGTTCTTC. It encodes CASSILAGGLGSSYNEQFF.